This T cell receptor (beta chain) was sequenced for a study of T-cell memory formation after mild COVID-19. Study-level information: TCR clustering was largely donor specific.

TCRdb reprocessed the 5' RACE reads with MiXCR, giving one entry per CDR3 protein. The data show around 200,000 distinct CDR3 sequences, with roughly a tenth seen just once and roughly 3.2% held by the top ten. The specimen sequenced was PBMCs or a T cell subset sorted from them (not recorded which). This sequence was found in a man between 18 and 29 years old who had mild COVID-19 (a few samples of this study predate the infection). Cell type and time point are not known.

The CDR3: CATSGPQGTDTQYF. The CDR3, as DNA: TGTGCCACCAGTGGACCACAGGGGACAGATACGCAGTATTTT. V and J are TRBV24-1 and TRBJ2-3; 7 bases map to TRBD1. V dropped 5 bases and J dropped 3; count of bases not matched to a gene: 4. The CDR3 covers 14 residues. Germline loops: CDR1 KGHDR, CDR2 SFDVKD.